Sequencing of this T cell receptor (beta chain) was carried out in a study of T-cell reconstitution after alpha-beta-depleted transplantation in children. CDR1 MNHEY and CDR2 SVGEGT come from the germline V gene. The CDR3 is made up of 12 amino acids. Trimming stripped 5 bases from V and 10 bases from J, with 15 bases between. Preparation of the TCRbeta library was carried out with unique molecular identifiers. TCRdb processed the PCR reads anew with MiXCR; each CDR3 protein has one entry. The table records around 400,000 distinct CDR3 sequences, under 13% of them present only once. This TCR derives from a human donor who donated a stem cell graft to a child with acute myeloid leukemia. The J gene is TRBJ2-7, the V gene TRBV6-2 or TRBV6-3; no clear D. This specimen consisted of PBMCs from the stem cell graft donor, obtained from the stem cell graft. Written as DNA, the CDR3 is TGTGCCAGCAGTCAAGCTCGATCCCAACAGTACTTC. Translated: CASSQARSQQYF.